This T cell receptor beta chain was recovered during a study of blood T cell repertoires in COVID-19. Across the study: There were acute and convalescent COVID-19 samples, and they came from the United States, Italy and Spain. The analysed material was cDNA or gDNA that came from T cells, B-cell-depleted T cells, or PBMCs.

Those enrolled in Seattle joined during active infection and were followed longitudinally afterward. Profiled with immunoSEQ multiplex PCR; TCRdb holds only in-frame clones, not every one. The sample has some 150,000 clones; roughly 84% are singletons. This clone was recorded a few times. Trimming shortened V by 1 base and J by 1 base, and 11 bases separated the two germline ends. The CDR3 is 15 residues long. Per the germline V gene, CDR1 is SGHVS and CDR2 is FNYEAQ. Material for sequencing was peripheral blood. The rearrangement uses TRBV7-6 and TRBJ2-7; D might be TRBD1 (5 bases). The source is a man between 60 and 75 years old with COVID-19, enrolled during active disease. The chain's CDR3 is CASSLGPGKSYEQYF. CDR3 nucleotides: TGTGCCAGCAGCTTAGGACCAGGGAAATCCTACGAGCAGTACTTC.